Listed below are T cell receptor beta chains from one sample, sequenced in a study of blood T cell repertoires in COVID-19. Here immunoSEQ multiplex PCR was the method, and the copy in TCRdb shows in-frame clones only, minus some. Here the sample spans about 200,000 clones, under 90% being singletons. Source material: peripheral blood. These TCRs come from a man in his sixties who had recovered from COVID-19. Both conserved end residues are part of each CDR3. Each record gives: D gene, J gene, clone size, V gene, CDR3 DNA, CDR3 protein. The D gene is left open where the match is weak. Clone size is shown for a subset of rows, as once, few, many or a class of expanded clone.

D: -
J: TRBJ2-2
size: -
V: TRBV4-1
DNA: TGCGCCAGCAGCCAAGTTGGCAGGGGCTACACCGGGGAGCTGTTTTTT
CDR3: CASSQVGRGYTGELFF

D: -
J: TRBJ1-2
size: -
V: TRBV6-5
DNA: TGTGCCAGCAATACAGGGTTTCCCTACTATGGCTACACCTTC
CDR3: CASNTGFPYYGYTF

D: -
J: TRBJ1-1
size: -
V: TRBV10-3
DNA: TGTGCCATCAGAGACATGAACACTGAAGCTTTCTTT
CDR3: CAIRDMNTEAFF

D: TRBD1
J: TRBJ1-2
size: -
V: TRBV3-1/TRBV3-2
DNA: TGTGCCAGCAGCCAAGAGGGTCGCGGGGGACAGGGTTTTATTGGCTACACCTTC
CDR3: CASSQEGRGGQGFIGYTF

D: TRBD2
J: TRBJ2-5
size: -
V: TRBV9
DNA: TGTGCCAGCAGCGTAGGACGAGCGGGGGGGCCGCCCGAGACCCAGTACTTC
CDR3: CASSVGRAGGPPETQYF

D: -
J: TRBJ1-2
size: -
V: TRBV3-1/TRBV3-2
DNA: TGTGCCAGCAGGCAACAAAACGGGGGCTATGGCTACACCTTC
CDR3: CASRQQNGGYGYTF

D: -
J: TRBJ2-2
size: few
V: TRBV6-1
DNA: TGTGCCAGCAGTGAAAGCGTCAGAATAAGGTCCGGGGAGCTGTTTTTT
CDR3: CASSESVRIRSGELFF

D: TRBD2
J: TRBJ2-3
size: few
V: TRBV7-3
DNA: TGTGCCAGCAGCTTAGGTAGCGGGGTCAGCACAGATACGCAGTATTTT
CDR3: CASSLGSGVSTDTQYF

D: TRBD1
J: TRBJ1-1
size: -
V: TRBV12-3/TRBV12-4
DNA: TGTGCCAGCAGCCAGACAGGGGTTACTGAAGCTTTCTTT
CDR3: CASSQTGVTEAFF

D: TRBD1
J: TRBJ1-1
size: -
V: TRBV29-1
DNA: TGCAGCGTGAGGACAGGGGGCGAGACTGAAGCTTTCTTT
CDR3: CSVRTGGETEAFF

D: TRBD1
J: TRBJ1-2
size: -
V: TRBV4-2
DNA: TGTGCCAGCAGCCAAGATAGGGACAGGGGGCCCTATGGCTACACCTTC
CDR3: CASSQDRDRGPYGYTF

D: -
J: TRBJ1-2
size: -
V: TRBV27
DNA: TGTGCCAGCGGAGCGACAGCTATGGGGTATGGCTACACCTTC
CDR3: CASGATAMGYGYTF

D: -
J: TRBJ2-2
size: -
V: TRBV3-1/TRBV3-2
DNA: TGTGCCAGCAGCCAAGGGCGGGACACCGGGGAGCTGTTTTTT
CDR3: CASSQGRDTGELFF

D: TRBD1
J: TRBJ2-7
size: -
V: TRBV7-8
DNA: TGTGCCAGCAGCAAGGGACAGGCCTACGAGCAGTACTTC
CDR3: CASSKGQAYEQYF

D: -
J: TRBJ2-5
size: -
V: TRBV6-6
DNA: TGTGCCAGCAGTTACGAGGGTGAGCGGACCCAGTACTTC
CDR3: CASSYEGERTQYF

D: TRBD1
J: TRBJ1-2
size: -
V: TRBV19
DNA: TGTGCCAGTAGACGGGACAGGACAGACTCTGGCTACACCTTC
CDR3: CASRRDRTDSGYTF

D: -
J: TRBJ1-2
size: -
V: TRBV5-5
DNA: TGTGCCAGCAGCTTGGGGGATATGAGGGCCTATGGCTACACCTTC
CDR3: CASSLGDMRAYGYTF

D: TRBD1
J: TRBJ2-7
size: -
V: TRBV7-8
DNA: TGTGCCAGCAGCTGGGACAGGGAAGCCCACGAGCAGTACTTC
CDR3: CASSWDREAHEQYF

D: -
J: TRBJ1-2
size: -
V: TRBV7-9
DNA: TGTGCCAGCAGCTTAGCCTTAACAGTTAACTATGGCTACACCTTC
CDR3: CASSLALTVNYGYTF

D: -
J: TRBJ2-5
size: -
V: TRBV7-3
DNA: TGTGCCAGCAGCCCTCAGGGGAAACCCGGCGTAGAGACCCAGTACTTC
CDR3: CASSPQGKPGVETQYF

D: -
J: TRBJ2-1
size: -
V: TRBV4-2
DNA: TGTGCCAGCAGCCCGGAGGTGGGTGAGCAGTTCTTC
CDR3: CASSPEVGEQFF

D: TRBD1
J: TRBJ2-3
size: once
V: TRBV18
DNA: TGTGCCAGCTCCCGACAGGGGGCAACAGATACGCAGTATTTT
CDR3: CASSRQGATDTQYF

D: TRBD1
J: TRBJ1-1
size: -
V: TRBV18
DNA: TGTGCCAGCTCACCACCGGACAGGTCTGCCACTGAAGCTTTCTTT
CDR3: CASSPPDRSATEAFF

D: TRBD2
J: TRBJ2-7
size: -
V: TRBV27
DNA: TGTGCCAGCAGGAATGCGGCTAGCGGGAGCTCCGAGCAGTACTTC
CDR3: CASRNAASGSSEQYF